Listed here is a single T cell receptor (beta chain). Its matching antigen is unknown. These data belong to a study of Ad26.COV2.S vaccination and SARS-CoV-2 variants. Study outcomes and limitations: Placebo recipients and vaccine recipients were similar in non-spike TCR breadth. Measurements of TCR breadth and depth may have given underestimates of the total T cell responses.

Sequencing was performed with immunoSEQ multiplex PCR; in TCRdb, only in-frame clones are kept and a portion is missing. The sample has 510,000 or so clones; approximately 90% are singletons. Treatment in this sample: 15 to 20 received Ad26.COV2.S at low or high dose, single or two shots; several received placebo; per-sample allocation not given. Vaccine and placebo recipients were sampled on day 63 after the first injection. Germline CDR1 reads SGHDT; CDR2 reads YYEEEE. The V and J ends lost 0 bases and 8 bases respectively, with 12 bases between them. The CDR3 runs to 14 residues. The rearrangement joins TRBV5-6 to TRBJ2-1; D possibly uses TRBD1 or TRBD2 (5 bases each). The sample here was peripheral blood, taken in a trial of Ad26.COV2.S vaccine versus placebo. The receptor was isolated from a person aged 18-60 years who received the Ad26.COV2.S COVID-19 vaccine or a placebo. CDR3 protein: CASSLGASRDEQFF. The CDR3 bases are TGTGCCAGCAGCTTGGGGGCTAGCAGGGATGAGCAGTTCTTC.